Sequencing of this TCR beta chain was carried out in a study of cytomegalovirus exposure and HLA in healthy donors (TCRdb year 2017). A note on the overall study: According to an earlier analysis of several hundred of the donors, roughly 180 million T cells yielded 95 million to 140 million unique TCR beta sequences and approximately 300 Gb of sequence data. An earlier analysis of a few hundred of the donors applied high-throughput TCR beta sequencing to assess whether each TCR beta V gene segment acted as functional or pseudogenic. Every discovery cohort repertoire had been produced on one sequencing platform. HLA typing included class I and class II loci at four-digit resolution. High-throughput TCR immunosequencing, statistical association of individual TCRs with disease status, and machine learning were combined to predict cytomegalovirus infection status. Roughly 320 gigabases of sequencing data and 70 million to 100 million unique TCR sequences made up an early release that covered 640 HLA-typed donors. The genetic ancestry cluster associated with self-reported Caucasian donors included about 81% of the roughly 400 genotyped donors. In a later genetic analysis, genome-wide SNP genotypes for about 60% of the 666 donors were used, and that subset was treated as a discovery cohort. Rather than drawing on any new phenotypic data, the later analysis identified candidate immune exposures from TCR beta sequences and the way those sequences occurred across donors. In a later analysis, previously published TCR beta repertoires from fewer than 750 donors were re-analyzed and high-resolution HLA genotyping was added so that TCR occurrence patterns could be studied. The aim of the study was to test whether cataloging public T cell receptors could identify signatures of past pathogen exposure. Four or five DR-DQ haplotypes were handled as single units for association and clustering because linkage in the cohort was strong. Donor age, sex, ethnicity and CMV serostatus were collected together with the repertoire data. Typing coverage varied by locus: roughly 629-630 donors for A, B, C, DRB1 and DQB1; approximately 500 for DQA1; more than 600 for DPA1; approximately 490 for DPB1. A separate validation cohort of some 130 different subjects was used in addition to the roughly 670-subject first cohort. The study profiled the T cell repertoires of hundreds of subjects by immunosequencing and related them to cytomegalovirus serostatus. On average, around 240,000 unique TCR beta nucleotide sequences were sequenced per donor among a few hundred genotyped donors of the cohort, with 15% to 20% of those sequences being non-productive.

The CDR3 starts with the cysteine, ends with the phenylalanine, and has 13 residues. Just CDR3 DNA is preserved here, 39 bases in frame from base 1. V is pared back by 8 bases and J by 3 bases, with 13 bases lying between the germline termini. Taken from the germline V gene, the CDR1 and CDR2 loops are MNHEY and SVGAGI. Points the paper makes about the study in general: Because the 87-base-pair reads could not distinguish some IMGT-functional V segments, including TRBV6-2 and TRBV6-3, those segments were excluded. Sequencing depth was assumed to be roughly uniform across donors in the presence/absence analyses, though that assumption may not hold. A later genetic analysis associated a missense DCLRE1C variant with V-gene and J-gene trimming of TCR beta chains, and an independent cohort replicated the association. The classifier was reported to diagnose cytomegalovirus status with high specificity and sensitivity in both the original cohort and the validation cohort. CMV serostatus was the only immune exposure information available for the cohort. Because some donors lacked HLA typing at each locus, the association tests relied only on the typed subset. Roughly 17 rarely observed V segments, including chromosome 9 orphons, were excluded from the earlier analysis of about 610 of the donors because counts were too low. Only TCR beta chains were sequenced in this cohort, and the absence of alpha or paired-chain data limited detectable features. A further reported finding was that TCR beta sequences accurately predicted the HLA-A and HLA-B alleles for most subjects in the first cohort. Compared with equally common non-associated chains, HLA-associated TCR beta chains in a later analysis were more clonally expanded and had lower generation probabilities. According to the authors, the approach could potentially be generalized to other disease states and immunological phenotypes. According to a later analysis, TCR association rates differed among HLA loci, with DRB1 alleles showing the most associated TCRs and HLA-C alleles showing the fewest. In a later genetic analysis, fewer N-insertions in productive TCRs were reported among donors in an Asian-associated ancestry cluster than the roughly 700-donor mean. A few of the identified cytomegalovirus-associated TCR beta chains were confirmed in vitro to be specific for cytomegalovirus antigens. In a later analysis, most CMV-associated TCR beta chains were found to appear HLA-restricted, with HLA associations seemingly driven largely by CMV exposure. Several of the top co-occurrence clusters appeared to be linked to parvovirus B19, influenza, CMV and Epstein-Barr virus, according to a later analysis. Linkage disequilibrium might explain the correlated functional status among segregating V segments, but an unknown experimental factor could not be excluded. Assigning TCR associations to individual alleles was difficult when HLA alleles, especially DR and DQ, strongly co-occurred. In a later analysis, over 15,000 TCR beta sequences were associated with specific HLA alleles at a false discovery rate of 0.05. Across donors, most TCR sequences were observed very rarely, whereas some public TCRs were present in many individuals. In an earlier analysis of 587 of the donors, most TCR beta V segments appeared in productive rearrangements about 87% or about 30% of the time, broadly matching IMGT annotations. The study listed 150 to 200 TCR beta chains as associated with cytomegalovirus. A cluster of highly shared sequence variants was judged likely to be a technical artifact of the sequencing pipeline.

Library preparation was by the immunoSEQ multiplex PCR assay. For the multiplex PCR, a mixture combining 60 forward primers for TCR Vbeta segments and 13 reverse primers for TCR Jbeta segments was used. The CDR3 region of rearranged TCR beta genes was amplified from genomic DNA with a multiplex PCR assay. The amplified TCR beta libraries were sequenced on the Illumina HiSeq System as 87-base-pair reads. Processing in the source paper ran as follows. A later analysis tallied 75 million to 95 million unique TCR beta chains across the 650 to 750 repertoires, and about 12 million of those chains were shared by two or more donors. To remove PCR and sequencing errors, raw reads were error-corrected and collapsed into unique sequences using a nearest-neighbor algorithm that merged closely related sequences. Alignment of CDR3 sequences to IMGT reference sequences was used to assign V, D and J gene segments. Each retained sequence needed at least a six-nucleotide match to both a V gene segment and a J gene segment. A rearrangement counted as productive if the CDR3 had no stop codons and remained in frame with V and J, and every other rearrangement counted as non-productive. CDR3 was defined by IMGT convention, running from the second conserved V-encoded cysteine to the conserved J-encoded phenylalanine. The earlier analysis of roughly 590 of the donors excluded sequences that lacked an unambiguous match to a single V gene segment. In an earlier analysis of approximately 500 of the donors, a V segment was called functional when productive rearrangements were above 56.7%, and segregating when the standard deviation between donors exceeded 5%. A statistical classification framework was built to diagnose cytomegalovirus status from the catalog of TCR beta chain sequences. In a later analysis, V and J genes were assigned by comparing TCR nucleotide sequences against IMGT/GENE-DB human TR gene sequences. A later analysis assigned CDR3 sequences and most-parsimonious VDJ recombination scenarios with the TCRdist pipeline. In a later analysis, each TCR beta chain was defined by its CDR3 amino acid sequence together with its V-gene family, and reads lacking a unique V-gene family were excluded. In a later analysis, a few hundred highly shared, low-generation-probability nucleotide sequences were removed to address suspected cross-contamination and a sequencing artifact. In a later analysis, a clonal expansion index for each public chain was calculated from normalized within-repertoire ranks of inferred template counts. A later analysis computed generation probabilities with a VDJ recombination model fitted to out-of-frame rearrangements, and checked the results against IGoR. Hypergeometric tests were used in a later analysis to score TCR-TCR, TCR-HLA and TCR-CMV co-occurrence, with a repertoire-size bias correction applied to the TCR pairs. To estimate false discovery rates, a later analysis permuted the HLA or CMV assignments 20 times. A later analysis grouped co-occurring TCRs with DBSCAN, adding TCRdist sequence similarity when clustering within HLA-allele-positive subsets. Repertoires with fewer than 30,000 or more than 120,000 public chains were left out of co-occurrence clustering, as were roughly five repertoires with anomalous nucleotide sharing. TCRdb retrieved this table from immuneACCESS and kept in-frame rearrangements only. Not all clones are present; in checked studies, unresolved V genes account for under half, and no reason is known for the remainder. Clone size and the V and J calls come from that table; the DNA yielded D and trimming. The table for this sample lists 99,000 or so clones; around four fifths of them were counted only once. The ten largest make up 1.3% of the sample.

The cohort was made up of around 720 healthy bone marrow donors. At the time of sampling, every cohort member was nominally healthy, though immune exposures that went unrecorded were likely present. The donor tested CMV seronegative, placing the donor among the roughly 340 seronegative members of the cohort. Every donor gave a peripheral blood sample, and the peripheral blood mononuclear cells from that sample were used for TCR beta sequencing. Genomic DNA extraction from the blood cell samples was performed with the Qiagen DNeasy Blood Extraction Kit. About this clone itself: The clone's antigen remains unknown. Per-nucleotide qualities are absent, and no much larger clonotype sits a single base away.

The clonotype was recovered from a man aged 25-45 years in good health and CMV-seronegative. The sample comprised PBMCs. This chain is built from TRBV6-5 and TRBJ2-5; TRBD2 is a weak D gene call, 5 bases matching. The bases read TGTGCCAGCCGAGACGGAGGCGAAGAGACCCAGTACTTC. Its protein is CASRDGGEETQYF.